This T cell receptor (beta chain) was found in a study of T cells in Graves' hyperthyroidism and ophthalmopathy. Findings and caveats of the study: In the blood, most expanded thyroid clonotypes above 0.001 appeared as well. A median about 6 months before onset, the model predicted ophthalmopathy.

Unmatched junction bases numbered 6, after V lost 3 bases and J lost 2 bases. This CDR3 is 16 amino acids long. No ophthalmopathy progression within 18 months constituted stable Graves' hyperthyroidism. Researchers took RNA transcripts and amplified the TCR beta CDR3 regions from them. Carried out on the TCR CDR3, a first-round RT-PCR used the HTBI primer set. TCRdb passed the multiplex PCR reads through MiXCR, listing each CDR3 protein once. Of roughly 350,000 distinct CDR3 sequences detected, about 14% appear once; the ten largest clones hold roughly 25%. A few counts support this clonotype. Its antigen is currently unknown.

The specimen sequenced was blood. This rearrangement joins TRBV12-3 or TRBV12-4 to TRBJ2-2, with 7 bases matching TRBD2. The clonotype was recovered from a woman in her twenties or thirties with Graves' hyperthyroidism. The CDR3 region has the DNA TGTGCCAGCAGTTTTCTGGCGGGGGAAAACACCGGGGAGCTGTTTTTT. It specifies CASSFLAGENTGELFF.